Listed below are T cell receptor beta chains from one sample, sequenced in a study of shared clonotypes between healthy human individuals. Sequenced by immunoSEQ multiplex PCR; TCRdb stores in-frame clones only, minus some. In the table there are more than 150,000 clones, 80% to 95% of which are singletons. Sequencing was done on a sample of naive CD4+ T cells sorted from blood. The receptors here all came from a woman aged 25 to 39 in good health. The CDR3 runs from the conserved cysteine through the conserved F or W. The D gene is left open where the match is weak. Size is omitted from some rows. Given values are once, few, many or a class for expanded clones.

TRBJ2-5,-,TRBV7-9,TRBD2,CASSSPVRTSGGPPETQYF,TGTGCCAGCAGCTCACCAGTTCGGACTAGCGGGGGACCTCCGGAGACCCAGTACTTC
TRBJ2-7,-,TRBV27,-,CASRGSASYEQYF,TGTGCCAGCAGGGGCTCCGCCTCCTACGAGCAGTACTTC
TRBJ2-7,-,TRBV2,-,CARRKQGPPYEQYF,TGTGCCAGGCGCAAACAGGGCCCTCCCTACGAGCAGTACTTC
TRBJ2-1,-,TRBV10-2,TRBD2,CASSELRGEQFF,TGCGCCAGCAGTGAGTTGCGGGGGGAGCAGTTCTTC
TRBJ2-5,-,TRBV6-5,-,CASSRRRQETQYF,TGTGCCAGCAGCCGCCGTCGCCAAGAGACCCAGTACTTC
TRBJ2-3,-,TRBV18,-,CASSPVGEGDTQYF,TGTGCCAGCTCACCAGTGGGAGAGGGGGATACGCAGTATTTT
TRBJ1-1,-,TRBV4-2,-,CASRFGGRVDTEAFF,TGTGCCAGCAGGTTTGGGGGGCGCGTGGACACTGAAGCTTTCTTT
TRBJ2-2,-,TRBV27,TRBD2,CASSFIAGGGDTGELFF,TGTGCCAGCAGTTTTATAGCGGGAGGAGGGGACACCGGGGAGCTGTTTTTT
TRBJ2-7,once,TRBV7-9,-,CASSLAGGAGHFYEQYF,TGTGCCAGCAGCTTAGCTGGGGGCGCCGGGCACTTCTACGAGCAGTACTTC
TRBJ1-5,once,TRBV28,-,CASSLAEYTQPQHF,TGTGCCAGCAGCCTTGCGGAGTATACACAGCCCCAGCATTTT
TRBJ2-1,-,TRBV30,-,CAWTPPSHEQFF,TGTGCCTGGACCCCCCCCTCCCATGAGCAGTTCTTC